Listed below are T cell receptor beta chains from one sample, sequenced in a study of regulatory T cells in long-lasting Graves disease. TCRdb recomputed calls from the multiplex PCR reads with MiXCR, one row per CDR3 protein. The sample lists over 650,000 distinct CDR3 sequences, around 30% seen once, with 40% to 50% in the top ten. The material sequenced was peripheral blood mononuclear cells (PBMCs), taken when the disease was refractory, from a patient treated with antithyroid drugs. All receptors derive from a female donor with Graves disease. The CDR3 runs from the conserved cysteine through the conserved F or W. The order of the fields is CDR3 protein, CDR3 DNA, D gene, J gene, clone size, V gene. The D gene is left open where the match is weak. Size tells how often a clone was seen (once, few, many) or the class of an expanded clone, and some rows leave it out.

CDR3aa: CASETGDQPQHF
CDR3nt: TGTGCCAGCGAAACAGGGGATCAGCCCCAGCATTTT
d_gene: TRBD1
j_gene: TRBJ1-5
abundance: NA
v_gene: TRBV6-1

CDR3aa: CSAVQGRETQYF
CDR3nt: TGCAGTGCTGTACAGGGCCGGGAGACCCAGTACTTC
d_gene: NA
j_gene: TRBJ2-5
abundance: NA
v_gene: TRBV20-1

CDR3aa: CASSQTGPYGYTF
CDR3nt: TGTGCCAGCAGTCAGACAGGGCCCTATGGCTACACCTTC
d_gene: TRBD1
j_gene: TRBJ1-2
abundance: many
v_gene: TRBV27

CDR3aa: CSAPSGRLDEQYF
CDR3nt: TGCAGTGCTCCAAGCGGGAGGCTCGACGAGCAGTACTTC
d_gene: TRBD2
j_gene: TRBJ2-7
abundance: NA
v_gene: TRBV20-1

CDR3aa: CSVVGGNSGNTIYF
CDR3nt: TGCAGCGTTGTCGGCGGGAACTCTGGAAACACCATATATTTT
d_gene: NA
j_gene: TRBJ1-3
abundance: NA
v_gene: TRBV29-1

CDR3aa: CSARQGAVETQYF
CDR3nt: TGCAGTGCTAGACAGGGGGCCGTAGAGACCCAGTACTTC
d_gene: TRBD1
j_gene: TRBJ2-5
abundance: many
v_gene: TRBV20-1

CDR3aa: CSARAGGRRRWTEAFF
CDR3nt: TGCAGTGCTAGAGCCGGGGGGCGCAGGAGATGGACTGAAGCTTTCTTT
d_gene: NA
j_gene: TRBJ1-1
abundance: NA
v_gene: TRBV20-1

CDR3aa: CSVRPSGNTIYF
CDR3nt: TGCAGCGTACGACCTTCTGGAAACACCATATATTTT
d_gene: NA
j_gene: TRBJ1-3
abundance: NA
v_gene: TRBV29-1

CDR3aa: CASSQPLLGTSSEKLFF
CDR3nt: TGCGCCAGCAGCCAACCACTTCTCGGGACAAGTTCTGAAAAACTGTTTTTT
d_gene: NA
j_gene: TRBJ1-4
abundance: NA
v_gene: TRBV4-1

CDR3aa: CASSPLVGGQPQHF
CDR3nt: TGTGCCAGCAGCCCCCTGGTAGGGGGTCAGCCCCAGCATTTT
d_gene: NA
j_gene: TRBJ1-5
abundance: NA
v_gene: TRBV6-1